This TCR beta chain was retrieved from a study of synovial regulatory T cells in juvenile arthritis. iaTreg cells were HLA-DR+ Treg cells. To note about this clone: Antigen: not known.

CDR1 is SGHDN, CDR2 FVKESK, per germline. The CDR3 sequence is 15 residues long. DNA was not recorded. Sequencing was performed with immunoSEQ multiplex PCR; in TCRdb, only in-frame clones are kept and a portion is missing. In all, the sample yields roughly 9,900 clones. Points from the study as a whole: Inflammation-associated Treg cells in blood had less TCR diversity than the remaining blood Treg cells.

The receptor was derived from a donor aged 2-30 years with juvenile idiopathic arthritis. Specimen: Treg cells from blood. The subset was: HLA-DR+ inflammation-associated blood Treg cells. This chain links TRBV14 with TRBJ1-2; TCRdb gives TRBD1 as the D gene, but with no DNA this cannot be confirmed. The CDR3 region is CASSQVPGTNYGYTF.